This TCR beta chain was found in a study of cytomegalovirus exposure and HLA in healthy donors. General study results and limits: Researchers catalogued 164 TCR beta chains as cytomegalovirus-associated. The tendency of first-cohort TCR clusters to co-occur in the 120 or so validation repertoires was identified by a subsequent analysis.

The CDR3 contains 12 residues. Trimming stripped 4 bases from V and 1 base from J, with 4 bases between. From germline, CDR1 is LNHDA and CDR2 SQIVND (reference sequence). As concerns this clone: What it binds is unknown.

Some clones are missing from TCRdb's copy, which holds only in-frame ones; the method was immunoSEQ multiplex PCR. The table lists about 220,000 clones, about nine tenths of them singletons. From the roughly 120-subject validation cohort, which was separate from the approximately 700-subject first cohort, the donors were drawn. The clonotype was recovered from a woman under 30 in good health and CMV-seronegative. The specimen sequenced was PBMCs. The chain has TRBV19 and TRBJ2-5; D is uncertain. The CDR3 reads CASSTLQETQYF. DNA of the CDR3: TGTGCCAGTAGTACCCTCCAAGAGACCCAGTACTTC. The entire variable domain, with the rest obtained from reference TRBV19 and TRBJ2-5, is as follows: DGGITQSPKYLFRKEGQNVTLSCEQNLNHDAMYWYRQDPGQGLRLIYYSQIVNDFQKGDIAEGYSVSREKKESFPLTVTSAQKNPTAFYLCASSTLQETQYFGPGTRLLVL.